Included here is one T cell receptor (beta chain) sequence, with context. Its target antigen remains unknown. There are no base qualities to consult, and no much larger clone falls within one base. The collaborating institutions used their own protocols to collect whole blood in K2EDTA tubes. For TCRbeta analysis, collaborator samples were shipped as frozen whole blood, as isolated PBMCs, or as DNA extracted from either sample type. These data come from a study of blood T cell repertoires in COVID-19 (TCRdb year 2020). In the study overall: Collaborator samples came from the United States, Italy and Spain and covered acute and convalescent phases of COVID-19. The material from the prospective study consisted of cDNA or gDNA derived from T cells, B-cell-depleted T cells, or PBMCs. Subjects who had been exposed to COVID-19, were actively infected with it, or had recovered from it provided the deeply sampled blood TCRbeta repertoires that made up the dataset. A freely available public database, intended as a resource for researchers studying the immune response to SARS-CoV-2, is where the repertoires were released. The samples were drawn from two sources: the first 160 participants of the ongoing ImmuneRACE study, and 1,200 or so subjects contributed by 6 global collaborators. The sample metadata nearly always contained a de-identified subject ID, COVID-19 status, age in years and sex. Where available, HLA class I and class II types were taken from metadata supplied by the sample provider and were not determined by assay-based typing. What the study reported, not specific to this receptor: How much clinical and demographic metadata was included differed by source and by participant, and the metadata was provided uncurated.

TCRbeta CDR3 regions were amplified from genomic DNA by means of the immunoSEQ Assay, a bias-controlled multiplex PCR. On the authors' methods: The number of nucleated cells in each sample was estimated from the amplification of reference gene primers within the assay. Sequence reads were collapsed and filtered to measure the absolute abundance of every unique TCRbeta CDR3 rearrangement. For each sample, productive Simpson clonality was calculated by taking the square root of Simpson's diversity index across productive rearrangements. Here the immuneACCESS table is served through TCRdb, limited to in-frame sequences with V and J called. Missing clones are a known gap in these copies; in checked studies unresolved V genes cover under half, and the rest lacks a known reason. Clonal size and the V and J genes are those of that table, whereas D and trimming came from the DNA. Present in this sample are around 110,000 clones, 70% to 90% of which were seen just once. The ten largest clones capture 2% to 2.5% of the sample.

CDR1 and CDR2 are read off the germline V gene as MNHEY and SVGEGT. From its cysteine to its phenylalanine, the CDR3 spans 16 amino acids. The entry retains the CDR3 DNA only, 48 bases that are in frame from base 1. V gives up 4 bases and J gives up 4 bases, and the segment between their germline ends measures 19 bases. This clonotype was obtained from a man aged 30 to 39 with acute or convalescent COVID-19. Sample: peripheral blood. The rearranged chain carries TRBV6-2 or TRBV6-3 and TRBJ1-2, with TRBD1 as a weak D call on 6 bases. The DNA is as follows: TGTGCCAGCAGTTCTGCCAGGGGCATCCATACCTATGGCTACACCTTC. This encodes CASSSARGIHTYGYTF.